The present T cell receptor beta chain was sequenced within a study of blood T cell repertoires in COVID-19. About the research overall: Acute and convalescent COVID-19 specimens originated in the United States, Italy and Spain. T cells, B-cell-depleted T cells, or PBMCs provided the cDNA or gDNA that served as material.

Original methodology: Amplifying reference gene primers gave estimates of nucleated cell counts. TCRdb's table, derived via immunoSEQ multiplex PCR, lists solely in-frame clones and lacks some. The V and J calls and clone size were taken over from that table, and D and trimming were inferred from the DNA. Among fewer than 75,000 clones, 75% to 90% were seen once, and the ten largest hold approximately 8%. The V gene lost 2 bases and the J gene lost 2 bases, with 15 bases spanning the gap. Germline V gene data show CDR1 as MNHEY and CDR2 as SMNVEV (reference sequence). The CDR3 totals 16 residues. The rearrangement joins TRBV27 to TRBJ1-1, with D possibly matching TRBD1 (5 bases). The clonotype comes from a man aged 50 or older with active COVID-19. Sequences were obtained from peripheral blood. CDR3 nucleotides: TGTGCCAGCAGTTTAACCGGCGGGGCCACAAACACTGAAGCTTTCTTT. It specifies CASSLTGGATNTEAFF.